These T cell receptor beta chains were read from a single sample in a study of spatial heterogeneity in lung cancer. TCRdb analysed the 5' RACE reads with MiXCR anew, one entry per CDR3 protein. The data hold 40,000 to 45,000 distinct CDR3 sequences, with around 13% observed a single time. This specimen was PBMCs, taken at surgery. The receptors here all came from a male donor with early-stage non-small cell lung cancer. CDR3s include the opening cysteine and the closing phenylalanine or tryptophan. The order of the fields is V gene, D gene, clone size, J gene, CDR3 protein, CDR3 DNA. A D gene is named only where the DNA matches it firmly. Clone sizes are given selectively: once, few, many, or a class where the clone is expanded.

TRBV5-5	.	many	TRBJ2-5	CASSSDPAGGETQYF	TGTGCCAGCAGCTCAGACCCAGCAGGCGGGGAGACCCAGTACTTC
TRBV6-4	.	many	TRBJ1-6	CASSDSKDSGGEGTSTFNSPLHF	TGTGCCAGCAGTGACTCGAAGGACAGCGGAGGGGAGGGGACGTCGACCTTTAATTCACCCCTCCACTTT
TRBV7-2	.	few	TRBJ1-2	CASSVGTHYGYTF	TGTGCCAGCAGTGTCGGGACACATTATGGCTACACCTTC
TRBV4-2	TRBD1	many	TRBJ2-4	CASSRPGTGALGAKNIQYF	TGTGCCAGCAGCCGACCCGGGACAGGAGCCTTAGGGGCCAAAAACATTCAGTACTTC
TRBV28	TRBD2	few	TRBJ2-1	CASRASGRVNNEQFF	TGTGCCAGCAGGGCTAGCGGGAGGGTCAACAATGAGCAGTTCTTC
TRBV7-9	TRBD1	many	TRBJ1-5	CASSTTGTGGNQPQHF	TGTGCCAGCAGCACGACCGGGACAGGGGGCAATCAGCCCCAGCATTTT
TRBV18	TRBD1	.	TRBJ1-1	CASSPPRDRGRNTEAFF	TGTGCCAGCTCACCTCCACGGGACAGGGGGCGCAACACTGAAGCTTTCTTT
TRBV24-1	TRBD1	few	TRBJ1-2	CATSDAPGQGANGYTF	TGTGCCACCAGTGATGCTCCGGGACAGGGGGCGAATGGCTACACCTTC
TRBV2	TRBD1	few	TRBJ1-6	CASTRTGNSPLHF	TGTGCCAGCACCCGGACAGGGAATTCACCCCTCCACTTT
TRBV15	.	many	TRBJ1-4	CATSGLGGENEKLFF	TGTGCCACCAGCGGGCTAGGGGGAGAAAATGAAAAACTGTTTTTT
TRBV12-3/TRBV12-4	TRBD1	few	TRBJ2-1	CASSLDRGSKFF	TGTGCCAGCAGCTTAGACAGGGGCTCGAAGTTCTTC
TRBV10-2	.	.	TRBJ2-7	CASTAVGPSSYEQYF	TGCGCCAGCACCGCCGTTGGCCCGAGCTCCTACGAGCAGTACTTC